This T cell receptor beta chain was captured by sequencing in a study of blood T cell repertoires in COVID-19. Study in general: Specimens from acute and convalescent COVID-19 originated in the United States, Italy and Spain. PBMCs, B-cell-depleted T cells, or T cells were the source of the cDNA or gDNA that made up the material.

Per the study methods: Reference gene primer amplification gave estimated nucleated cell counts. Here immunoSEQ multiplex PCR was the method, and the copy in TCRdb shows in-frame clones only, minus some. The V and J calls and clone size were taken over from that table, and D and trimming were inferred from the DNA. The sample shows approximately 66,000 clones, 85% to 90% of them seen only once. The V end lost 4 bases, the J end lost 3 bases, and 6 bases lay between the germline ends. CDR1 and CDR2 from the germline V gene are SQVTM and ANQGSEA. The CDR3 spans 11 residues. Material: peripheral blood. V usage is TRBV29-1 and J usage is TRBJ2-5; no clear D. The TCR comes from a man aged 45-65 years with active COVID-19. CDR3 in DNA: TGCAGCGTTGGGAGTAAAGAGACCCAGTACTTC. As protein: CSVGSKETQYF.